This T cell receptor (beta chain) was sequenced in a study of blood T cells in healthy people across ages. Study-level points and caveats: Estimates drawn from one million T cells were deemed to understate diversity. Greater diversity and more naive CD4+ cells were seen in long-lived donors than in aged donors.

The CDR3 extends over 15 amino acids. Trimming shortened V by 1 base and J by 5 bases, and 14 bases separated the two germline ends. In germline, CDR1 is SEHNR, CDR2 FQNEAQ (reference sequence). Next came a second PCR, run for about 6 to 12 cycles, which used a sample-barcoded 5' primer along with a J-beta primer mix. From the 5' RACE reads, TCRdb called clonotypes with MiXCR, one entry per CDR3 protein. The table has under 850,000 distinct CDR3 sequences, 35% to 40% seen once. Regarding this clonotype: The antigen is undetermined.

This chain joins TRBV7-9 and TRBJ1-1, with D possibly being TRBD1 (5 bases). The sequencing input was blood. This clonotype was obtained from a man younger than 35 in good health. This CDR3 is CASSLDIGRATEAFF. In DNA form, the CDR3 reads TGTGCCAGCAGCTTAGATATCGGCAGGGCAACTGAAGCTTTCTTT. Full variable domain (rest looked up from reference TRBV7-9 and TRBJ1-1): DTGVSQNPRHKITKRGQNVTFRCDPISEHNRLYWYRQTLGQGPEFLTYFQNEAQLEKSRLLSDRFSAERPKGSFSTLEIQRTEQGDSAMYLCASSLDIGRATEAFFGQGTRLTVV.